This entry concerns a single T cell receptor beta chain. This CDR3 spans 12 amino acids. V gave up 4 bases and J gave up 3 bases, with 6 bases separating them. Germline V CDR1 and CDR2: LGHDT, YNNKEL (reference sequence). The data originate from a study of blood T cell repertoires in COVID-19. On the study more broadly: Acute and convalescent COVID-19 samples came from the United States, Italy and Spain. PBMCs, B-cell-depleted T cells, or T cells were the source of the cDNA or gDNA that made up the material.

Authors' methods: Using reference gene primer amplification, nucleated cell counts were estimated. The protocol was immunoSEQ multiplex PCR, while the TCRdb copy is restricted to in-frame clones and leaves out a portion. V, J and clone size are taken as reported in that table, and D and trimming were inferred from the DNA itself. The data show approximately 100,000 clones, 84% seen once. The sequence was collected from a woman in her fifties or sixties with acute or convalescent COVID-19. The rearrangement uses TRBV3-1 (or the pseudogene TRBV3-2) and TRBJ1-1; maybe TRBD1 (6 bases). The sample comprised peripheral blood. The CDR3 bases are TGTGCCAGCAGCCCAGGGGACACTGAAGCTTTCTTT. This encodes CASSPGDTEAFF.